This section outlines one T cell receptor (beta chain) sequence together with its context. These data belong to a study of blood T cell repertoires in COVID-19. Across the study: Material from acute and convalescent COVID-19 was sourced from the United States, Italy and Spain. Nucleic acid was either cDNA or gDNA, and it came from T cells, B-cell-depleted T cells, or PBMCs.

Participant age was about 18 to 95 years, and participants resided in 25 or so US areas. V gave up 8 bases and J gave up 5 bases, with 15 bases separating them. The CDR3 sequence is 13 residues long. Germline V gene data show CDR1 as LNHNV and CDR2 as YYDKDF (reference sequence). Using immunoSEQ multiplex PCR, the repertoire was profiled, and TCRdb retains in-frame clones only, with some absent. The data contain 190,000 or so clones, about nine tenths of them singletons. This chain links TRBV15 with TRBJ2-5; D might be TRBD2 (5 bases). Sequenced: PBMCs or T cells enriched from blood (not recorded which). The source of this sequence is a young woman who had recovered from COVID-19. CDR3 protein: CATQSRDVETQYF. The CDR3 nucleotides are TGTGCCACCCAAAGTCGGGATGTGGAGACCCAGTACTTC.